These T cell receptor beta chains were read from a single sample in a study of vaccination effects on CD4 cells after COVID-19. The antigens for these receptors are not known. Data came from immunoSEQ multiplex PCR; TCRdb stores just in-frame clones and leaves some out. The sample consists of roughly 35,000 clones, 55% to 75% of them appearing once. The sequencing here drew on CD4+ T cells from PBMCs cultured with HCoV-NL63 spike peptides, taken before COVID-19 vaccination. These receptors originate from a human donor who had a prior SARS-CoV-2 infection. CDR3s leave out the opening cysteine and the closing phenylalanine or tryptophan.

CDR3 length: 12
J gene: TRBJ1-6
V gene: TRBV6-5
CDR3 protein: ASSYMEKNSPLH

CDR3 length: 13
J gene: TRBJ1-1
V gene: TRBV7-2
CDR3 protein: ASSPGGGMNTEAF

CDR3 length: 12
J gene: TRBJ2-2
V gene: TRBV10-3
CDR3 protein: AISTIAGPGELF

CDR3 length: 10
J gene: TRBJ1-6
V gene: TRBV6-1
CDR3 protein: ASSEHGTPLH

CDR3 length: 10
J gene: TRBJ1-2
V gene: TRBV30
CDR3 protein: AWSVDNRGYT

CDR3 length: 16
J gene: TRBJ2-2
V gene: TRBV7-9
CDR3 protein: ASSRGGGGRLHTGELF

CDR3 length: 14
J gene: TRBJ2-1
V gene: TRBV15
CDR3 protein: ATSRQGGAEAGEQF

CDR3 length: 14
J gene: TRBJ2-1
V gene: TRBV7-8
CDR3 protein: ASSQRDRGVYNEQF

CDR3 length: 13
J gene: TRBJ1-2
V gene: TRBV20-1
CDR3 protein: SASGGPGVRRGYT

CDR3 length: 12
J gene: TRBJ2-5
V gene: TRBV18
CDR3 protein: ASSPGLAEETQY

CDR3 length: 13
J gene: TRBJ2-2
V gene: TRBV28
CDR3 protein: ASRKLAVLYGELF

CDR3 length: 13
J gene: TRBJ1-4
V gene: TRBV7-9
CDR3 protein: ASSKGAATNEKLF

CDR3 length: 11
J gene: TRBJ2-2
V gene: TRBV18
CDR3 protein: ASSPASTGELF

CDR3 length: 13
J gene: TRBJ1-5
V gene: TRBV5-8
CDR3 protein: ASKHQGATNQPQH

CDR3 length: 12
J gene: TRBJ1-6
V gene: TRBV5-1
CDR3 protein: ASSLSGIPSPLH

CDR3 length: 13
J gene: TRBJ1-5
V gene: TRBV6-5
CDR3 protein: ASGPTGISNQPQH

CDR3 length: 13
J gene: TRBJ1-6
V gene: TRBV9
CDR3 protein: ASSVASGVASPLH

CDR3 length: 15
J gene: TRBJ2-3
V gene: TRBV29-1
CDR3 protein: SVVVASGSRGTDTQY

CDR3 length: 11
J gene: TRBJ2-3
V gene: TRBV3-1/TRBV3-2
CDR3 protein: ASSQGLQDTQY

CDR3 length: 11
J gene: TRBJ1-2
V gene: TRBV18
CDR3 protein: ASSPKRIYGYT

CDR3 length: 11
J gene: TRBJ2-7
V gene: TRBV11-3
CDR3 protein: ASSLPSSAEQY

CDR3 length: 10
J gene: TRBJ1-1
V gene: TRBV3-1/TRBV3-2
CDR3 protein: ASSQDDREAF

CDR3 length: 15
J gene: TRBJ2-3
V gene: TRBV7-6
CDR3 protein: ASSFNGAGGPGDTQY

CDR3 length: 12
J gene: TRBJ2-3
V gene: TRBV5-1
CDR3 protein: ASSPGQLSGSQY

CDR3 length: 10
J gene: TRBJ2-3
V gene: TRBV7-9
CDR3 protein: ASSLAGGTQY

CDR3 length: 15
J gene: TRBJ2-2
V gene: TRBV13
CDR3 protein: ASSFFPGGADTGELF

CDR3 length: 15
J gene: TRBJ1-2
V gene: TRBV4-1
CDR3 protein: ASSQNFAQSFGYGYT

CDR3 length: 13
J gene: TRBJ1-1
V gene: TRBV19
CDR3 protein: ASSILTGGFPEAF

CDR3 length: 14
J gene: TRBJ1-1
V gene: TRBV18
CDR3 protein: ASSFSQGNMNTEAF

CDR3 length: 13
J gene: TRBJ2-5
V gene: TRBV6-2/TRBV6-3
CDR3 protein: ASSYVQGAQETQY

CDR3 length: 11
J gene: TRBJ2-6
V gene: TRBV10-3
CDR3 protein: AIGQPGANVLT

CDR3 length: 12
J gene: TRBJ2-1
V gene: TRBV11-3
CDR3 protein: ASSLVNSDNEQF

CDR3 length: 14
J gene: TRBJ1-2
V gene: TRBV10-3
CDR3 protein: AISFGQEGLHYGYT

CDR3 length: 12
J gene: TRBJ1-2
V gene: TRBV2
CDR3 protein: ASSDGGRNYGYT

CDR3 length: 12
J gene: TRBJ2-5
V gene: TRBV9
CDR3 protein: ASSPGSAQETQY

CDR3 length: 12
J gene: TRBJ2-7
V gene: TRBV7-3
CDR3 protein: ASSSGTPSGSLN

CDR3 length: 12
J gene: TRBJ2-5
V gene: TRBV7-9
CDR3 protein: ASSLVSQGGTQY